These 7 T cell receptor beta chains came from one sample sequenced in a study of response to subunit inactivated influenza vaccine. Each CDR3 protein gets one entry after TCRdb re-called the RT-PCR reads with MiXCR. The profile shows 600,000 to 700,000 distinct CDR3 sequences, 14% of them singletons. The source material was PBMCs from blood, sampled 14 to 15 days before vaccination. These TCRs come from a man aged 45-65 years who received an inactivated influenza vaccine.

The gene calls are TRBV10-3 and TRBJ2-1; D remains unclear. Germline values: CDR1 ENHRY, CDR2 SYGVKD. V lost 3 bases and J lost 5, with 11 bases in between. The CDR3 is made up of 14 amino acids. In DNA form, the CDR3 reads TGTGCCATCAGTGATTTCGGAGCGAACAATGAGCAGTTCTTC. This encodes CAISDFGANNEQFF.

This clonotype was counted at least ten times. The chain has TRBV4-2 and TRBJ2-3; the D is unclear. The germline CDR1 and CDR2 sequences are LGHNA and YNFKEQ. This CDR3 is 16 amino acids long. V shed 0 bases and J shed 8 bases, with 18 bases lying between them. The CDR3, as DNA: TGTGCCAGCAGCCAAGAGGTTTTGGTCCAAGGTGCTACGCAGTATTTT. It specifies CASSQEVLVQGATQYF.

The gene calls are TRBV20-1 and TRBJ2-7; perhaps TRBD2 as D (6 bases). The CDR3 covers 13 residues. The V gene lost 7 bases and the J gene lost 3 bases, with 16 bases spanning the gap. The germline V gene encodes CDR1 DFQATT and CDR2 SNEGSKA (reference sequence). Written as DNA, the CDR3 is TGCAGTGTGTTGGGGAGGAACAGCTACGAGCAGTACTTC. The encoded protein is CSVLGRNSYEQYF.

This clonotype has a handful of counts. V and J are TRBV5-1 and TRBJ2-7, with a tentative D call TRBD1 (6 bases). The germline gives CDR1 SGHRS, CDR2 YFSETQ. CDR3 length: 15 residues. The ends were cut back, 4 bases at V and 3 bases at J, with 17 bases in the middle. CDR3 DNA sequence: TGCGCCAGCAGCCCATCACCCGGGACAAACTACGAGCAGTACTTC. This encodes CASSPSPGTNYEQYF.

The chain joins TRBV5-1 to TRBJ1-2; D may be TRBD1 (5 bases). This CDR3 contains 12 residues. Looked up from germline, CDR1 is SGHRS and CDR2 is YFSETQ. V gave up 2 bases and J gave up 7 bases, with 9 bases separating them. CDR3 sequence reads: CASSFGATGYTF. The CDR3 coding sequence is TGCGCCAGCAGCTTTGGGGCGACTGGCTACACCTTC.

The CDR3 DNA follows: TGTGCCAGCAGTAGACAGACAGGTTTTTATGGCTACACCTTC. Translated, it gives CASSRQTGFYGYTF. The chain has TRBV2 and TRBJ1-2, with D possibly TRBD1 on 6 matching bases. Trimming shortened V by 5 bases and J by 5 bases, and 15 bases separated the two germline ends. Looked up from germline, CDR1 is SNHLY and CDR2 is FYNNEI. CDR3 length: 14 residues.

The V and J genes are TRBV4-3 and TRBJ2-5, with TRBD2 identical over 14 bases. This CDR3 region has 17 residues. V gave up 0 bases and J gave up 5 bases; unmatched junction bases: 5. Germline V gene sequence: CDR1 LGHNA, CDR2 YSLEER. The CDR3, as DNA: TGCGCCAGCAGCCAAGAGGGGGGACTAGCGGGAGCGGAGACCCAGTACTTC. Translated: CASSQEGGLAGAETQYF.